The rows below give T cell receptor beta chains drawn from one sample of a study of blood T cell repertoires in COVID-19. Profiling relied on immunoSEQ multiplex PCR, and the TCRdb table lists in-frame clones only, not all of them. The sample consists of roughly 190,000 clones, 86% of them appearing once. The sample comprised peripheral blood. The receptors derive from a man aged 70-80 years with acute or convalescent COVID-19. Both conserved end residues are trimmed from each CDR3. D genes are given only for firm matches. The size entry is marked missing in some rows and otherwise reads once, few, many or a size class.

size	V	J	D	CDR3
.	TRBV5-5	TRBJ2-7	.	ASSTNYEQY
.	TRBV11-2	TRBJ1-1	.	ASSLGPGNTEAF
.	TRBV7-2	TRBJ2-1	.	ASRPKLTSAGGHNEQF
once	TRBV28	TRBJ1-1	TRBD1	ASSKGQGWPNTEAF
.	TRBV5-6	TRBJ2-5	.	ASSLEGVRGETQY
.	TRBV7-3	TRBJ1-3	.	ASSPVAASGNTIY
.	TRBV27	TRBJ1-1	.	ASSPRGFDTEAF
once	TRBV5-4	TRBJ2-2	.	ASSLDWGGTGELF
.	TRBV29-1	TRBJ2-3	TRBD2	SVGRGAGGFDTQY
.	TRBV28	TRBJ2-7	TRBD2	ASSPTGTSGTYEQY
.	TRBV5-4	TRBJ2-5	TRBD2	ASSPVTAGGQETQY
.	TRBV9	TRBJ2-1	TRBD2	ASSPGGFSYNEQF
.	TRBV2	TRBJ1-1	.	ATGGGGANTEAF
.	TRBV5-1	TRBJ2-1	TRBD2	ASSLALAGGNEQF
few	TRBV2	TRBJ2-5	.	ASSTGFETQY
.	TRBV5-1	TRBJ2-1	.	ASSLQEAYNEQF
.	TRBV5-1	TRBJ2-7	.	ASSTDRITYEQY
.	TRBV19	TRBJ1-2	.	ASKTVSDYGYT
.	TRBV6-2/TRBV6-3	TRBJ1-5	TRBD1	ASSYWDRGLGQPQH
.	TRBV3-1/TRBV3-2	TRBJ2-2	TRBD1	ASSLGQGDTGELF
.	TRBV4-1	TRBJ2-7	TRBD2	ASSSWTSGRASSFHEQY
.	TRBV10-3	TRBJ2-2	.	AISESRGGPGELF
.	TRBV30	TRBJ2-7	TRBD1	AWTGTGLSSYEQY
.	TRBV7-9	TRBJ1-2	.	ASSRQDYGYT
few	TRBV4-2	TRBJ2-3	TRBD2	ASSQGVAGVLDTQY
.	TRBV7-6	TRBJ1-4	.	ASSPAGVSNEKLF
.	TRBV2	TRBJ2-2	TRBD2	ASNLAGVGELF
.	TRBV7-9	TRBJ2-3	.	ASSFGSGGDTQY
.	TRBV5-1	TRBJ1-2	.	ASSQGAPQDGYT
.	TRBV19	TRBJ1-5	.	ASSIDAGRGGDQPQH
once	TRBV5-1	TRBJ1-1	TRBD1	ASTVQGAAEAF